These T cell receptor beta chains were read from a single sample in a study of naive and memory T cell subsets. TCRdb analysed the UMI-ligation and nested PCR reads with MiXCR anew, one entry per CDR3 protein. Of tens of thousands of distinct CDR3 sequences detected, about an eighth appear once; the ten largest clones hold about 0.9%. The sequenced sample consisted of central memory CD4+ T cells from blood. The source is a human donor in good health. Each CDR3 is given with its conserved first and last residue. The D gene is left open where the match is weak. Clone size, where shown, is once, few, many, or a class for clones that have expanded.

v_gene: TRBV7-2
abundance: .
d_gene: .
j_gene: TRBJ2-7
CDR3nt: TGTGCCAGCAGCACCCGGGACGGAAGCTCCTACGAGCAGTACTTC
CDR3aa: CASSTRDGSSYEQYF

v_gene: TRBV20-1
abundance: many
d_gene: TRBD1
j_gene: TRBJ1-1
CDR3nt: TGCAGTGCTGCGGACAGGTCGAACACTGAAGCTTTCTTT
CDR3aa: CSAADRSNTEAFF

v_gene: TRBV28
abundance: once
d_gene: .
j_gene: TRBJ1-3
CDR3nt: TGTGCCAGTGCCCCTTGGGAAGGAAACACCATATATTTT
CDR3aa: CASAPWEGNTIYF

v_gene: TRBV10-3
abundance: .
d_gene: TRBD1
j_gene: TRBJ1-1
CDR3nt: TGTGCCATCAGCGAAAACAGGGGGCCGGGCACTGAAGCTTTCTTT
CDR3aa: CAISENRGPGTEAFF

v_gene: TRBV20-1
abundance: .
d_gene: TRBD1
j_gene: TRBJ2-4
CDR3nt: TGCAGTGCTAGAGGCCCGGGACAGGGGAACATTCAGTACTTC
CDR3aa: CSARGPGQGNIQYF

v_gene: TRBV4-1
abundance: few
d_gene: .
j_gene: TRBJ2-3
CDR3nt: TGCGCCAGCAGCCAAGATAGAGGACATAGCACAGATACGCAGTATTTT
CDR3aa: CASSQDRGHSTDTQYF

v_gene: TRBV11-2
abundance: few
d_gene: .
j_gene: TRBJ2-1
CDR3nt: TGTGCCAGCAGTGGGATAAAAAGAGGGTATGAGCAGTTCTTC
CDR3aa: CASSGIKRGYEQFF

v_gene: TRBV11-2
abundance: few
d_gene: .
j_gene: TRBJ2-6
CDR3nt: TGTGCCAGCAGCTTAGATCTCCAGCCTGGGGCCAACGTCCTGACTTTC
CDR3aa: CASSLDLQPGANVLTF

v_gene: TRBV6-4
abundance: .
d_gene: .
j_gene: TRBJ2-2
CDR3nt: TGTGCCAGCAGTGAATCTATAAGGGCGAACACCGGGGAGCTGTTTTTT
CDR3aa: CASSESIRANTGELFF

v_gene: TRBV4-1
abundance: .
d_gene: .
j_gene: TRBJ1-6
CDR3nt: TGCGCCAGCAGCCAAGCGCCAGGCCGAGATTCACCCCTCCACTTT
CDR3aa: CASSQAPGRDSPLHF

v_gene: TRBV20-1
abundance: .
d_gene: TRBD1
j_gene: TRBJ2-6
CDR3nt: TGCAGTGCCCCGCCGACAGGGGGTGGGGCCAACGTCCTGACTTTC
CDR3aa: CSAPPTGGGANVLTF

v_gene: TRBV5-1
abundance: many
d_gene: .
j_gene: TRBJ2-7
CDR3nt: TGCGCCAGCAGCTTGGAGGACCACGAGCAGTACTTC
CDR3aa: CASSLEDHEQYF

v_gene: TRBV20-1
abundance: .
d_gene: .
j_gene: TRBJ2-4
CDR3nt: TGCAGTGCCACCAAATTGGGGAAACAGATCGCCAAAAACATTCAGTACTTC
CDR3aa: CSATKLGKQIAKNIQYF

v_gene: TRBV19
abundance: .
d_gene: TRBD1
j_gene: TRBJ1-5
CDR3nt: TGTGCCAGTAGTAAGGGACAGGGGGCATCTCAGCCCCAGCATTTT
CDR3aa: CASSKGQGASQPQHF

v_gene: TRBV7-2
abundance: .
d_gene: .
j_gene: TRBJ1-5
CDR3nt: TGTGCCAGCAGCTCCCAGGGTCGAGGGGATCAGCCCCAGCATTTT
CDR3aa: CASSSQGRGDQPQHF

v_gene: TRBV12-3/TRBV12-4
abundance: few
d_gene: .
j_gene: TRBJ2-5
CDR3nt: TGTGCCAGCAGTTTTCTTGCGGGACAGAAAGAGACCCAGTACTTC
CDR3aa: CASSFLAGQKETQYF

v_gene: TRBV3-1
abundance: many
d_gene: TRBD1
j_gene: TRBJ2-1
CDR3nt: TGTGCCAGCAGCCAAGGTGACAGGGGTGAGCAGTTCTTC
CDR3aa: CASSQGDRGEQFF

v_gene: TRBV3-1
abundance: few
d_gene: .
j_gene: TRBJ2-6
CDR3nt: TGTGCCAGCAGCCGAGGCTCTGGGGCCAACGTCCTGACTTTC
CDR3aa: CASSRGSGANVLTF

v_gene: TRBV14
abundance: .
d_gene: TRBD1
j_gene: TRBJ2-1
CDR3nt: TGTGCCAGCGACGGGTCCGGGACAGGGGGGAGCTCCTACAATGAGCAGTTCTTC
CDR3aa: CASDGSGTGGSSYNEQFF

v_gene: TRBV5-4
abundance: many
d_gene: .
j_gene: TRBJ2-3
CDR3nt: TGTGCCAGCAGTTCCCTGAGCACAGATACGCAGTATTTT
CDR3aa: CASSSLSTDTQYF

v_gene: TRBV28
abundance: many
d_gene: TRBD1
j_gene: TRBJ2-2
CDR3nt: TGTGCAACAGGGGGCATCACCGGGGAGCTGTTTTTT
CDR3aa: CATGGITGELFF

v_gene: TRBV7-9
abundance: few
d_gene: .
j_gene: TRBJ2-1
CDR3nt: TGTGCCAGCAGTCGAGGACAGTTTGAGCAGTTCTTC
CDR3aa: CASSRGQFEQFF

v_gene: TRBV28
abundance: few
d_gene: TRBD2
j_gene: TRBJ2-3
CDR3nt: TGTGCCAGCAGCCTGATGGGACTAGCGGGACGCACAGATACGCAGTATTTT
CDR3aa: CASSLMGLAGRTDTQYF

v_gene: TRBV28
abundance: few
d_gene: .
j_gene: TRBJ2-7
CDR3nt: TGTGCCAGCAGCCTTACAGTAAACTACGAGCAGTACTTC
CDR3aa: CASSLTVNYEQYF

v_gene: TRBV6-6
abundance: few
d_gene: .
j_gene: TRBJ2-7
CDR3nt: TGTGCCAGCAGTCCTGTCGGGTCCGGCTCCTACGAGCAGTACTTC
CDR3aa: CASSPVGSGSYEQYF

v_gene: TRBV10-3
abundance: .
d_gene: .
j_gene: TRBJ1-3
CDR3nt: TGTGCCATCAGACCCCACCGGGACATAAGGCGCCTCTCTGGAAACACCATATATTTT
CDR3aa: CAIRPHRDIRRLSGNTIYF

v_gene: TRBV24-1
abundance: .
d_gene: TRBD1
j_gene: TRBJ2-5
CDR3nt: TGTGCCACCAGTCCGAAGGAAACCCGGACAGGGAGAGAGACCCAGTACTTC
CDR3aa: CATSPKETRTGRETQYF

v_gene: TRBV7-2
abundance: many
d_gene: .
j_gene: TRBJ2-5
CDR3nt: TGTGCCAGCAGCGCGTCACGGGCGGCTAACCAAGAGACCCAGTACTTC
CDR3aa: CASSASRAANQETQYF

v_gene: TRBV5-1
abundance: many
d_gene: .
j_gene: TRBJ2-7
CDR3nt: TGCGCCAGCAGCTTGGGAACAGGGCTGATAGGCGAGCAGTACTTC
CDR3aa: CASSLGTGLIGEQYF

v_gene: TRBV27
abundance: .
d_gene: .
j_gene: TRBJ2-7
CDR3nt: TGTGCCAGCAGGGGGTACCGGCAGGAGCAGTACTTC
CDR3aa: CASRGYRQEQYF

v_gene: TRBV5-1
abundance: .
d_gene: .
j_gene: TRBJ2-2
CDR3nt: TGCGCCAGCAGCGGGGGACCACCCACCGGGGAGCTGTTTTTT
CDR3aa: CASSGGPPTGELFF

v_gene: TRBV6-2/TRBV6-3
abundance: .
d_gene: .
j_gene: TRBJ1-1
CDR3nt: TGTGCCAGCAGTTACCTGACAGCGAACACTGAAGCTTTCTTT
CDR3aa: CASSYLTANTEAFF

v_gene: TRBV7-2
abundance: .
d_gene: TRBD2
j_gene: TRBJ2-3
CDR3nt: TGTGCCAGCAGCTTTCGGGCGGGAGGGCCCGGGGATACGCAGTATTTT
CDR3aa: CASSFRAGGPGDTQYF

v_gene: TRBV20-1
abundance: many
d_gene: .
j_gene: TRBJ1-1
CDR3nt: TGCAGTGCCAGCGCACCGAACACTGAAGCTTTCTTT
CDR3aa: CSASAPNTEAFF

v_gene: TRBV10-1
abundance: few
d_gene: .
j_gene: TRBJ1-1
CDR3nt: TGCGCCAGCAGTGAGTCCAGGAACACTGAAGCTTTCTTT
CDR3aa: CASSESRNTEAFF

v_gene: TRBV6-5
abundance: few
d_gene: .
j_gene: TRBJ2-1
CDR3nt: TGTGCCAGCAGTTATCGAGGGGATGAGCAGTTCTTC
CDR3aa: CASSYRGDEQFF

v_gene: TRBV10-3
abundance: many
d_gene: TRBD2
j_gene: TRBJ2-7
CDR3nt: TGTGCCATCCGAAACCCGGGACTAGCGGCGCGGCAGTACTTC
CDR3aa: CAIRNPGLAARQYF

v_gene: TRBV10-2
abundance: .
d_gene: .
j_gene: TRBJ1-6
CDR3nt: TGCGCCAGCAGGAACTACGGACCAAATTCACCCCTCCACTTT
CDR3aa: CASRNYGPNSPLHF

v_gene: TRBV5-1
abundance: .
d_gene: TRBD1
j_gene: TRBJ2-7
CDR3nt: TGCGCCAGCAGCCGCCAGGACAGGGTGGTTGGAGAGCAGTACTTC
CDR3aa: CASSRQDRVVGEQYF

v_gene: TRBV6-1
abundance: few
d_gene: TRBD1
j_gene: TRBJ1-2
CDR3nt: TGTGCCAGCGGTAGGGGACAGGTCTTATCCTTGTATGGCTACACCTTC
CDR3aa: CASGRGQVLSLYGYTF

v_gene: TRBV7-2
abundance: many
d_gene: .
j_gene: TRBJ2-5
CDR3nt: TGTGCCAGCAGCTCGCGGGGGACCGGACAGGAGACCCAGTACTTC
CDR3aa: CASSSRGTGQETQYF

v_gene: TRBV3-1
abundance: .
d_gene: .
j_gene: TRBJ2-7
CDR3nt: TGTGCCAGCAGTACGACAGAGTCCTACGAGCAGTACTTC
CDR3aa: CASSTTESYEQYF

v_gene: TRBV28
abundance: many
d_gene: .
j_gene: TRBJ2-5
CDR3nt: TGTGCCAGCAGCACATACAGGAGTCAAGAGACCCAGTACTTC
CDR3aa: CASSTYRSQETQYF

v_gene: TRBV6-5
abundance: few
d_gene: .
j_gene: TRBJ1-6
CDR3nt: TGTGCCAGCAGGCCGATCGATAATTCACCCCTCCACTTT
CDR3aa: CASRPIDNSPLHF